The clone carrying this TCR beta chain was counted a few times. No antigen is known for it. These data are taken from a study of identical twins. Template switching created a universal primer site, and the cDNA included unique molecular identifiers. MiXCR, applied by TCRdb to the 5' RACE reads, yields one record per CDR3 protein. The table shows hundreds of thousands of distinct CDR3 sequences, with less than 10% occurring only once. Study observations and caveats: Out-of-frame alpha sequences shared by twins were enriched for low generation probability. Less excess twin sharing appeared in beta out-of-frame sequences.

These data were also reused for a study on yellow fever vaccine responses in identical twins.

The sequenced sample consisted of PBMCs. This TCR was recovered from a woman under 30 in good health.

The CDR3, as DNA: TGTGCCAGCAGCCCGAGGGTTCGCGGGGGGGAGACCCAGTACTTC. Its translation is CASSPRVRGGETQYF. This chain uses TRBV7-6 with TRBJ2-5; 8 nucleotides align to TRBD2. Germline assignment: CDR1 SGHVS and CDR2 FNYEAQ. The CDR3 has 15 residues. Trimming took 5 bases from V and 5 from J; bases not matched to a gene: 10.